These T cell receptor beta chains were read from a single sample in a study of blood T cell repertoires in COVID-19. Data came from immunoSEQ multiplex PCR; TCRdb stores just in-frame clones and leaves some out. The sample consists of 150,000 to 200,000 clones, 85% to 90% of them appearing once. The sequenced material came from peripheral blood. These receptors were taken from a woman in her seventies with COVID-19, enrolled during active disease. Both conserved end residues are part of each CDR3. A D gene is named only where the DNA matches it firmly.

D: TRBD1; J: TRBJ1-2; V: TRBV10-1; CDR3: CASSEKRDRGTPGYTF; DNA: TGCGCCAGCAGTGAGAAACGGGACAGGGGGACTCCTGGCTACACCTTC
D: TRBD2; J: TRBJ2-1; V: TRBV9; CDR3: CASSTGLAGDNEQFF; DNA: TGTGCCAGCAGCACGGGACTAGCGGGCGACAATGAGCAGTTCTTC
D: TRBD1; J: TRBJ1-5; V: TRBV29-1; CDR3: CSVEWASRQGAAAQHF; DNA: TGCAGCGTTGAATGGGCTAGTCGGCAGGGGGCCGCGGCCCAGCATTTT
D: -; J: TRBJ2-1; V: TRBV5-1; CDR3: CASSLDSVYEQFF; DNA: TGCGCCAGCAGCTTGGATTCCGTGTATGAGCAGTTCTTC
D: -; J: TRBJ2-7; V: TRBV19; CDR3: CASSIAPPPGLYEQYF; DNA: TGTGCCAGTAGTATAGCCCCCCCGCCTGGGCTTTACGAGCAGTACTTC
D: TRBD1; J: TRBJ2-7; V: TRBV19; CDR3: CASSSKTGGNYEQYF; DNA: TGTGCCAGTAGTTCAAAGACAGGGGGCAACTACGAGCAGTACTTC
D: TRBD2; J: TRBJ2-3; V: TRBV3-1/TRBV3-2; CDR3: CASSQAGGRTDTQYF; DNA: TGTGCCAGCAGCCAAGCAGGCGGGAGGACAGATACGCAGTATTTT
D: -; J: TRBJ2-1; V: TRBV18; CDR3: CASSPLTGAGNEQFF; DNA: TGTGCCAGCTCACCGTTGACAGGCGCGGGCAATGAGCAGTTCTTC
D: -; J: TRBJ2-1; V: TRBV18; CDR3: CASSPPTGYNEQFF; DNA: TGTGCCAGCTCACCACCTACAGGATACAATGAGCAGTTCTTC
D: -; J: TRBJ1-2; V: TRBV28; CDR3: CASSLTDRGYTF; DNA: TGTGCCAGCAGTTTAACAGACCGTGGCTACACCTTC
D: -; J: TRBJ2-3; V: TRBV7-2; CDR3: CASSLRREVQYF; DNA: TGTGCCAGCAGCTTAAGGAGGGAGGTCCAGTATTTT
D: -; J: TRBJ2-1; V: TRBV7-9; CDR3: CASSPTQGRDYNEQFF; DNA: TGTGCCAGCAGCCCGACGCAGGGGAGGGACTACAATGAGCAGTTCTTC
D: TRBD2; J: TRBJ2-2; V: TRBV5-6; CDR3: CASSSRTSGNRGGELFF; DNA: TGTGCCAGCAGCTCCCGGACTAGCGGAAACCGGGGCGGGGAGCTGTTTTTT
D: -; J: TRBJ1-2; V: TRBV6-4; CDR3: CASSLNEGYTF; DNA: TGTGCCAGCAGCCTGAACGAGGGCTACACCTTC
D: -; J: TRBJ1-1; V: TRBV9; CDR3: CASSGTVKGTEAFF; DNA: TGTGCCAGCAGCGGGACTGTCAAGGGCACTGAAGCTTTCTTT
D: -; J: TRBJ2-2; V: TRBV5-1; CDR3: CASEYGSSGELFF; DNA: TGCGCCAGCGAATACGGGAGTTCCGGGGAGCTGTTTTTT
D: TRBD1; J: TRBJ1-2; V: TRBV5-8; CDR3: CASRETGAPGGYTF; DNA: TGTGCCAGCAGAGAGACAGGGGCCCCGGGGGGCTACACCTTC
D: TRBD1; J: TRBJ2-7; V: TRBV9; CDR3: CASSVATGQGYEQYF; DNA: TGTGCCAGCAGCGTAGCTACGGGACAGGGGTACGAGCAGTACTTC
D: TRBD1; J: TRBJ1-2; V: TRBV4-2; CDR3: CASSQDLSPSTGIYGYTF; DNA: TGTGCCAGCAGCCAAGATCTGTCTCCCTCGACAGGGATTTATGGCTACACCTTC
D: -; J: TRBJ1-1; V: TRBV18; CDR3: CASSPEAQPEAFF; DNA: TGTGCCAGCTCACCAGAGGCCCAACCTGAAGCTTTCTTT
D: -; J: TRBJ2-7; V: TRBV7-9; CDR3: CASRSGINYEQYF; DNA: TGTGCCAGCAGGTCCGGGATTAACTACGAGCAGTACTTC
D: TRBD1; J: TRBJ2-1; V: TRBV3-1/TRBV3-2; CDR3: CASSKGQYNEQFF; DNA: TGTGCCAGCAGCAAGGGACAGTACAATGAGCAGTTCTTC